The entry below describes one TCR beta chain. A read error is possible here, since a much larger clone lies one base away. Germline V CDR1 and CDR2: MNHEY, SMNVEV (reference sequence). Trimming took off 2 bases at V and 5 bases at J, with 16 bases between the two ends. This CDR3 contains 16 residues. This sample was included in a study of glioma-infiltrating T cells. Study in general: Before surgery, glioma patients received dexamethasone for at most six days. Blood libraries targeted roughly 4.5- to 11-fold coverage of 850,000 to 1,000,000 T cells.

Amplification of TCR alpha and beta CDR3 regions from RNA used iRepertoire nested multiplex PCR. Each CDR3 protein gets one entry after TCRdb re-called the multiplex PCR reads with MiXCR. The table lists around 350,000 distinct CDR3 sequences, 41% of them singletons. The rearrangement joins TRBV27 to TRBJ2-1; no firm D call. The source is a human donor with low-grade glioma or glioblastoma, undergoing nonglioma brain surgery, or in good health (not recorded which). The sequencing sample was made of glioma tissue, nonneoplastic brain tissue, or PBMCs (not recorded which). CDR3 bases: TGTGCCAGCAGTTTAATCTCCTTTTCTTCGCACAATGAGCAGTTCTTC. This sequence encodes CASSLISFSSHNEQFF.